These T cell receptor beta chains were read from a single sample in a study of T-cell reconstitution after alpha-beta-depleted transplantation in children. TCRdb re-called the PCR reads with MiXCR, one entry per CDR3 protein. Counted here are 250,000 to 350,000 distinct CDR3 sequences, approximately 20% occurring once; the ten biggest clones make up roughly 11%. The sequences come from PBMCs, mostly from graft donor cells, collected 180 days after TCRalphabeta/CD19-depleted stem cell transplant. The receptors come from a male patient younger than 18 who had a stem cell transplant for acute lymphoblastic leukemia, so the T cells may come from the graft donor. CDR3s include the opening cysteine and the closing phenylalanine or tryptophan. The D gene is left open where the match is weak. Size is omitted from some rows. Given values are once, few, many or a class for expanded clones.

CDR3aa: CASSERLIEKLFF
CDR3nt: TGTGCCAGCAGTGAGAGACTTATTGAAAAACTGTTTTTT
j_gene: TRBJ1-4
abundance: once
d_gene: .
v_gene: TRBV25-1
len: 13

CDR3aa: CASSQGGWGGTLHNEQFF
CDR3nt: TGCGCCAGCAGCCAAGGTGGTTGGGGCGGGACCCTACACAATGAGCAGTTCTTC
j_gene: TRBJ2-1
abundance: .
d_gene: .
v_gene: TRBV4-1
len: 18

CDR3aa: CASSLWRLAGAGTGELFF
CDR3nt: TGTGCCAGCAGCTTGTGGAGGCTAGCGGGAGCGGGCACCGGGGAGCTGTTTTTT
j_gene: TRBJ2-2
abundance: .
d_gene: TRBD2
v_gene: TRBV11-2
len: 18

CDR3aa: CSASSQVWTSYEQYF
CDR3nt: TGCAGTGCTAGTAGTCAGGTGTGGACTTCCTACGAGCAGTACTTC
j_gene: TRBJ2-7
abundance: .
d_gene: .
v_gene: TRBV20-1
len: 15

CDR3aa: CASRRGQFTNYGYTF
CDR3nt: TGTGCCAGCAGGCGAGGACAGTTTACTAACTATGGCTACACCTTC
j_gene: TRBJ1-2
abundance: .
d_gene: .
v_gene: TRBV28
len: 15

CDR3aa: CASSLYPGGYGYTF
CDR3nt: TGTGCCAGCAGCTTATATCCCGGGGGTTATGGCTACACCTTC
j_gene: TRBJ1-2
abundance: .
d_gene: .
v_gene: TRBV7-3
len: 14

CDR3aa: CASSYSGALAKNIQYF
CDR3nt: TGTGCCAGCAGTTACTCGGGGGCCCTAGCCAAAAACATTCAGTACTTC
j_gene: TRBJ2-4
abundance: .
d_gene: .
v_gene: TRBV6-5
len: 16

CDR3aa: CASSSGSGNTIYF
CDR3nt: TGCGCCAGCAGCTCAGGCTCTGGAAACACCATATATTTT
j_gene: TRBJ1-3
abundance: .
d_gene: .
v_gene: TRBV5-1
len: 13

CDR3aa: CASSWTQEGTDTQYF
CDR3nt: TGCGCCAGCAGCTGGACCCAAGAAGGTACAGATACGCAGTATTTT
j_gene: TRBJ2-3
abundance: .
d_gene: .
v_gene: TRBV5-1
len: 15

CDR3aa: CASSQQPVSTDTQYF
CDR3nt: TGCGCCAGCAGCCAACAGCCTGTTAGCACAGATACGCAGTATTTT
j_gene: TRBJ2-3
abundance: few
d_gene: .
v_gene: TRBV4-1
len: 15

CDR3aa: CASGYHGGLGYGYTF
CDR3nt: TGTGCCAGCGGATATCACGGGGGACTAGGCTATGGCTACACCTTC
j_gene: TRBJ1-2
abundance: .
d_gene: .
v_gene: TRBV21-1
len: 15

CDR3aa: CASSQDHWQSSYEQYF
CDR3nt: TGCGCCAGCAGCCAAGATCACTGGCAGAGCTCCTACGAGCAGTACTTC
j_gene: TRBJ2-7
abundance: .
d_gene: .
v_gene: TRBV4-1
len: 16

CDR3aa: CASSGIDHEQYF
CDR3nt: TGTGCCAGCAGTGGCATCGACCACGAGCAGTACTTC
j_gene: TRBJ2-7
abundance: .
d_gene: .
v_gene: TRBV6-1
len: 12

CDR3aa: CASSTTSGRAYNEQFF
CDR3nt: TGTGCCAGCAGCACGACTAGCGGGAGAGCTTACAATGAGCAGTTCTTC
j_gene: TRBJ2-1
abundance: few
d_gene: .
v_gene: TRBV21-1
len: 16

CDR3aa: CATRPRGIVSYEQYF
CDR3nt: TGTGCCACCAGACCTCGGGGGATTGTAAGCTACGAGCAGTACTTC
j_gene: TRBJ2-7
abundance: few
d_gene: .
v_gene: TRBV24-1
len: 15

CDR3aa: CASSQTGAKNYGYTF
CDR3nt: TGTGCCAGCAGCCAGACAGGGGCGAAAAACTATGGCTACACCTTC
j_gene: TRBJ1-2
abundance: few
d_gene: TRBD1
v_gene: TRBV7-3
len: 15

CDR3aa: CTSSRSPTGANVLTF
CDR3nt: TGCACCAGCAGCCGCTCGCCGACTGGGGCCAACGTCCTGACTTTC
j_gene: TRBJ2-6
abundance: .
d_gene: .
v_gene: TRBV5-1
len: 15

CDR3aa: CASSSRIMAGTGGHEQFF
CDR3nt: TGTGCCAGCAGCTCACGCATCATGGCCGGGACAGGGGGGCATGAGCAGTTCTTC
j_gene: TRBJ2-1
abundance: .
d_gene: TRBD1
v_gene: TRBV11-1
len: 18

CDR3aa: CASSTRDRDHEQYF
CDR3nt: TGCGCCAGCAGCACCCGGGACAGGGACCACGAGCAGTACTTC
j_gene: TRBJ2-7
abundance: .
d_gene: TRBD1
v_gene: TRBV4-1
len: 14

CDR3aa: CASSQDSQETQYF
CDR3nt: TGTGCCAGCAGCCAGGACAGTCAAGAGACCCAGTACTTC
j_gene: TRBJ2-5
abundance: .
d_gene: .
v_gene: TRBV4-2
len: 13

CDR3aa: CASSDTGFGYGYTF
CDR3nt: TGTGCCAGCAGCGACACAGGGTTTGGCTATGGCTACACCTTC
j_gene: TRBJ1-2
abundance: few
d_gene: .
v_gene: TRBV7-2
len: 14

CDR3aa: CASTWGPRDEKLFF
CDR3nt: TGTGCCAGCACATGGGGGCCCCGGGATGAAAAACTGTTTTTT
j_gene: TRBJ1-4
abundance: .
d_gene: .
v_gene: TRBV25-1
len: 14

CDR3aa: CAISEPLPGRRNTEAFF
CDR3nt: TGTGCCATCAGTGAGCCTTTGCCAGGGCGCCGAAACACTGAAGCTTTCTTT
j_gene: TRBJ1-1
abundance: once
d_gene: .
v_gene: TRBV10-3
len: 17

CDR3aa: CASSPPGRRNSYNEQFF
CDR3nt: TGTGCCAGCAGCCCCCCGGGAAGGCGGAACTCCTACAATGAGCAGTTCTTC
j_gene: TRBJ2-1
abundance: .
d_gene: .
v_gene: TRBV27
len: 17

CDR3aa: CASSFSGSPQETQYF
CDR3nt: TGTGCCAGCAGCTTTAGCGGGAGCCCCCAAGAGACCCAGTACTTC
j_gene: TRBJ2-5
abundance: few
d_gene: TRBD2
v_gene: TRBV7-9
len: 15

CDR3aa: CASSPTEAFF
CDR3nt: TGTGCCAGCAGCCCAACTGAAGCTTTCTTT
j_gene: TRBJ1-1
abundance: many
d_gene: .
v_gene: TRBV7-9
len: 10

CDR3aa: CASSSRGLYTGELFF
CDR3nt: TGTGCCAGCAGTTCCCGGGGACTTTACACCGGGGAGCTGTTTTTT
j_gene: TRBJ2-2
abundance: .
d_gene: .
v_gene: TRBV6-2/TRBV6-3
len: 15

CDR3aa: CASGWRGHSNQPQHF
CDR3nt: TGTGCCAGCGGGTGGAGGGGGCATAGCAATCAGCCCCAGCATTTT
j_gene: TRBJ1-5
abundance: .
d_gene: TRBD1
v_gene: TRBV12-3/TRBV12-4
len: 15

CDR3aa: CASSQGSRETQYF
CDR3nt: TGCGCCAGCAGCCAGGGTTCCAGGGAGACCCAGTACTTC
j_gene: TRBJ2-5
abundance: few
d_gene: .
v_gene: TRBV4-1
len: 13

CDR3aa: CATSGLAGTGELFF
CDR3nt: TGTGCCACCTCGGGACTAGCGGGAACCGGGGAGCTGTTTTTT
j_gene: TRBJ2-2
abundance: .
d_gene: TRBD2
v_gene: TRBV24-1
len: 14

CDR3aa: CASSWGGLAFYEQYF
CDR3nt: TGTGCCAGCAGCTGGGGAGGACTAGCGTTCTACGAGCAGTACTTC
j_gene: TRBJ2-7
abundance: few
d_gene: TRBD2
v_gene: TRBV7-9
len: 15

CDR3aa: CSVEGVTSDSYNEQFF
CDR3nt: TGCAGCGTTGAAGGGGTAACTAGCGACTCCTACAATGAGCAGTTCTTC
j_gene: TRBJ2-1
abundance: .
d_gene: TRBD2
v_gene: TRBV29-1
len: 16

CDR3aa: CASSQPLGLAGGPLGEQYF
CDR3nt: TGTGCCAGCAGCCAACCCTTGGGACTAGCGGGAGGCCCTCTGGGCGAGCAGTACTTC
j_gene: TRBJ2-7
abundance: .
d_gene: TRBD2
v_gene: TRBV3-1
len: 19

CDR3aa: CASSIAPGKGTYTGELFF
CDR3nt: TGTGCCAGTAGTATCGCCCCCGGGAAGGGGACCTACACCGGGGAGCTGTTTTTT
j_gene: TRBJ2-2
abundance: .
d_gene: .
v_gene: TRBV19
len: 18

CDR3aa: CASSQDLSIRASGKNEQFF
CDR3nt: TGTGCCAGCAGCCAAGATCTTTCTATACGAGCTAGCGGGAAGAACGAGCAGTTCTTC
j_gene: TRBJ2-1
abundance: .
d_gene: TRBD2
v_gene: TRBV3-1
len: 19

CDR3aa: CASSRRLARNLHEQYF
CDR3nt: TGTGCCAGCAGCCGGCGACTAGCGCGAAACCTGCACGAGCAGTACTTC
j_gene: TRBJ2-7
abundance: few
d_gene: TRBD2
v_gene: TRBV3-1
len: 16

CDR3aa: CASSPWGTSRRVGNTIYF
CDR3nt: TGTGCCAGCAGCCCATGGGGGACCTCTCGGCGGGTCGGAAACACCATATATTTT
j_gene: TRBJ1-3
abundance: many
d_gene: .
v_gene: TRBV12-3/TRBV12-4
len: 18

CDR3aa: CSARAGPSTDTQYF
CDR3nt: TGCAGTGCCAGAGCGGGACCTAGCACAGATACGCAGTATTTT
j_gene: TRBJ2-3
abundance: few
d_gene: TRBD2
v_gene: TRBV20-1
len: 14

CDR3aa: CASSSGQNYGYTF
CDR3nt: TGTGCCAGCAGCTCGGGACAGAACTATGGCTACACCTTC
j_gene: TRBJ1-2
abundance: few
d_gene: TRBD1
v_gene: TRBV7-6
len: 13

CDR3aa: CASSLSTGRNEKLFF
CDR3nt: TGTGCCAGCAGCTTGTCGACAGGTCGGAATGAAAAACTGTTTTTT
j_gene: TRBJ1-4
abundance: few
d_gene: .
v_gene: TRBV7-9
len: 15

CDR3aa: CASSPLLYTEAFF
CDR3nt: TGTGCCAGCAGCCCACTCCTGTACACTGAAGCTTTCTTT
j_gene: TRBJ1-1
abundance: few
d_gene: .
v_gene: TRBV14
len: 13